This TCR beta chain was retrieved from a study of cytomegalovirus exposure and HLA in healthy donors. In its sample, this clone was seen a few times. Antigen: not known. Researchers ran the PCR with 60 Vbeta and 13 Jbeta primers. TCRdb keeps only in-frame clones here, not all; method: immunoSEQ multiplex PCR. The sample records about 230,000 clones, about 88% being singletons. Whole-study findings and limits: Most TCR beta V segments were productive about 87% or about 30% of the time in an earlier analysis. Further analysis, carried out later, found HLA-associated TCR beta chains more clonally expanded than equally common other chains. The only immune exposure information that was available was CMV serostatus.

CDR1 and CDR2 from the germline V gene are MGHDK and SYGVNS. Trimming took 2 bases from V and 1 from J, leaving 12 bases between them. This CDR3 spans 17 amino acids. This sequence joins TRBV25-1 and TRBJ2-6; D is unclear. The sample was PBMCs. The clonotype comes from a girl aged 2 to 9 in good health and CMV-seronegative. The CDR3 DNA reads as TGTGCCAGCAGTGAACCTAGACGAGGATCTGGGGCCAACGTCCTGACTTTC. Protein: CASSEPRRGSGANVLTF.